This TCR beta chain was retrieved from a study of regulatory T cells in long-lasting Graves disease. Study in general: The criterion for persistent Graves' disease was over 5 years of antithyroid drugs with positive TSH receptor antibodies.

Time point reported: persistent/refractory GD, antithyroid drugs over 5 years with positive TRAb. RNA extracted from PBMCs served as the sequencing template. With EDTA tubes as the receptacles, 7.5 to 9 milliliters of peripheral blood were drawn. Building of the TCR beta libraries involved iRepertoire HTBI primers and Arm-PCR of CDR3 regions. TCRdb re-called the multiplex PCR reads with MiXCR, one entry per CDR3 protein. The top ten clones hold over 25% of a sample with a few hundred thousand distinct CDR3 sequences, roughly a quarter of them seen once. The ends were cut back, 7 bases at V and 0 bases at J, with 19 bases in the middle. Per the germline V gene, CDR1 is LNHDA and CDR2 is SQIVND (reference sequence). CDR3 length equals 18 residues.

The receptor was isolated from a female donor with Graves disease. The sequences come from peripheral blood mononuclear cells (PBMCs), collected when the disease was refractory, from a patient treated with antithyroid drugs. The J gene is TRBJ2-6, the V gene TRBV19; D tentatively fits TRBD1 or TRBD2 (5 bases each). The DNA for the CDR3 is TGTGCCAGTAACCGCAAGGTGGGACCGAGCTCTGGGGCCAACGTCCTGACTTTC. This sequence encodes CASNRKVGPSSGANVLTF.